One and the same sample provided the 10 T cell receptor beta chains below, sequenced in a study of cytomegalovirus exposure and HLA in healthy donors. Amplification used 60 Vbeta primers and 13 Jbeta primers. Sequencing used immunoSEQ multiplex PCR; TCRdb keeps in-frame clones, though not all of them. The sample lists about 200,000 clones; roughly 80% were seen once. Sequenced input: PBMCs. All receptors derive from a woman in her fifties or sixties in good health and CMV-seropositive.

This rearrangement joins TRBV5-1 to TRBJ1-2, with TRBD1 matching 8 bases. Germline assignment: CDR1 SGHRS and CDR2 YFSETQ. Unmatched junction bases numbered 17, after V lost 0 bases and J lost 4 bases. This CDR3 contains 19 residues. CDR3 bases: TGCGCCAGCAGCTTGGCAGGTGCCCTTTACCAGGGGGCTAGCTATGGCTACACCTTC. Its translation: CASSLAGALYQGASYGYTF. Based on the CDR3 plus reference TRBV5-1 and TRBJ1-2, the full variable domain is KAGVTQTPRYLIKTRGQQVTLSCSPISGHRSVSWYQQTPGQGLQFLFEYFSETQRNKGNFPGRFSGRQFSNSRSEMNVSTLELGDSALYLCASSLAGALYQGASYGYTFGSGTRLTVV.

The chain links TRBV28 to TRBJ1-4, with D uncertain. Per germline, CDR1 MDHEN and CDR2 SYDVKM. Trimming cost V 6 bases and J 7 bases, with 12 bases left between them. The CDR3 loop spans 13 amino acids. CDR3 amino acids: CASSSTQFEKLFF. The DNA for the CDR3 is TGTGCCAGCAGCTCCACACAGTTTGAAAAACTGTTTTTT.

The table lists this clone with a few counts. This chain joins TRBV20-1 and TRBJ2-3; the D gene is possibly TRBD2 (5 bases). The CDR3 extends over 10 amino acids. Looked up from germline, CDR1 is DFQATT and CDR2 is SNEGSKA (reference sequence). The V end lost 6 bases, the J end lost 7 bases, and 8 bases lay between the germline ends. The CDR3 DNA sequence: TGCAGTGCCCAGCGGAATACGCAGTATTTT. It codes for CSAQRNTQYF.

The chain couples TRBV19 to TRBJ2-1; 7 nucleotides match TRBD1. Germline V gene data show CDR1 as LNHDA and CDR2 as SQIVND (reference sequence). V was pared by 2 bases and J by 7 bases, with 11 bases of the junction left unmatched. The CDR3 consists of 16 residues. The CDR3 protein is CASSISIGDRLNEQFF. Written as DNA, the CDR3 is TGTGCCAGTAGTATATCGATTGGGGACAGATTAAATGAGCAGTTCTTC.

This chain uses TRBV6-1 with TRBJ1-1; 7 nucleotides match TRBD1. The CDR3 loop spans 14 amino acids. Germline-derived CDR1 and CDR2 are MNHNS and SASEGT. The ends lost 8 bases at V and 7 bases at J; junction bases unmatched: 13. The CDR3: CASAAGTVYYEAFF. The CDR3 bases are TGTGCCAGCGCTGCCGGGACAGTTTATTATGAAGCTTTCTTT.

The chain joins TRBV27 to TRBJ1-2; D uncertain. Germline assignment: CDR1 MNHEY and CDR2 SMNVEV (reference sequence). There are 14 residues in the CDR3. The V and J ends lost 2 bases and 2 bases respectively, with 9 bases between them. The CDR3, as DNA: TGTGCCAGCAGTTTAACGCGCGAGAACTATGGCTACACCTTC. As protein: CASSLTRENYGYTF.

This clone was counted a single time. V usage is TRBV2 and J usage is TRBJ2-7; no firm D call. This CDR3 is built from 12 residues. Trimming removed 4 bases from V and 3 bases from J, with 7 bases in between. Germline V gene data show CDR1 as SNHLY and CDR2 as FYNNEI. CDR3 nucleotides: TGTGCCAGCAGTGCTCGGTACTACGAGCAGTACTTC. Translated, it gives CASSARYYEQYF.

This clone was seen a few times. This chain links TRBV7-8 with TRBJ1-3, with TRBD1 matching over 7 bases. CDR1 SGHVS and CDR2 FQNEAQ come from the germline V gene. J lost 4 bases, V lost 6 bases, and 9 bases had no gene match. The CDR3 has 15 amino acids. CDR3 in amino acids: CASRQPGQPGNTIYF. DNA of the CDR3: TGTGCCAGCAGACAACCGGGACAGCCAGGAAACACCATATATTTT. The complete variable domain, with remaining parts taken from reference TRBV7-8 and TRBJ1-3, reads GAGVSQSPRYKVAKRGQDVALRCDPISGHVSLFWYQQALGQGPEFLTYFQNEAQLDKSGLPSDRFFAERPEGSVSTLKIQRTQQEDSAVYLCASRQPGQPGNTIYFGEGSWLTVV.

This clone occurred a few times. CDR3 bases: TGTGCCAGCAGCCTCCGGGACAGTAACACCGGGGAGCTGTTTTTT. Translating it yields CASSLRDSNTGELFF. The V and J genes are TRBV27 and TRBJ2-2; 7 nucleotides line up with TRBD1. V dropped 6 bases and J dropped 2; count of bases not matched to a gene: 6. The CDR3 has 15 amino acids. From germline, CDR1 is MNHEY and CDR2 SMNVEV (reference sequence).

V is TRBV9 and J is TRBJ2-7, with 10 bases matching TRBD1. The J segment lost 9 bases and the V segment lost 3 bases, leaving 12 bases of the junction unmatched. The CDR3 consists of 15 residues. CDR1 is SGDLS and CDR2 is YYNGEE in the germline V gene. The CDR3 DNA reads as TGTGCCAGCAGCGCTACCGGGACAGGGGAGTTGGGGCAGTACTTC. Encoded protein: CASSATGTGELGQYF.